The 21 T cell receptor beta chains given below trace back to one sample, sequenced in a study of T-cell reconstitution after alpha-beta-depleted transplantation in children (dated by TCRdb to the mid-2010s). Receptors were amplified or captured by PCR. Sequencing relied on an Illumina HiSeq 2500. To normalize quantification of the TCRbeta repertoire, the TCR libraries were built with molecular barcoding that relied on unique molecular identifiers. TCRdb reanalyzed the raw reads on its own, using fastp at Q25 for trimming and MiXCR for clone calling, and kept in-frame beta chains. When rows share a CDR3 protein, they turn into one entry using the most common DNA and genes. The sample table shows fewer than 550,000 distinct CDR3 sequences, and about an eighth are seen once. Roughly 15% of the sample rests with the top ten. Per the publication, the treatment or condition label means: allogeneic hematopoietic cell transplantation with graft depleted of TCRalphabeta T cells and CD19 B cells.

Sequencing used PBMCs, mostly from graft donor cells, obtained 180 days after TCRalphabeta/CD19-depleted stem cell transplant. The receptors shown here come from a female patient aged 2-15 years who had a stem cell transplant for aplastic anemia, so the T cells may come from the graft donor.

V and J are TRBV9 and TRBJ2-3; the D gene is possibly TRBD2 (5 bases). V was pared by 4 bases and J by 3 bases, with 18 bases between. Germline assignment: CDR1 SGDLS and CDR2 YYNGEE. The CDR3 totals 16 residues. CDR3 nucleotides: TGTGCCAGCAGCCCCGACCCGGGAACAAAAACAGATACGCAGTATTTT. Its translation: CASSPDPGTKTDTQYF.

The genes are TRBV7-3 and TRBJ2-5, with 8 bases that match TRBD1. Germline trimming cut 5 bases from V and 6 bases from J; bases unmatched to any gene: 8. Germline-derived CDR1 and CDR2 are SGHTA and FQGTGA. The CDR3 loop spans 14 amino acids. This CDR3 is CASSATGEEKTQYF. As DNA, the CDR3 is TGTGCCAGCAGCGCGACAGGGGAAGAAAAGACCCAGTACTTC.

In its sample, this clonotype was seen a few times. The V gene is TRBV28, the J gene TRBJ2-6; D gene unclear. The CDR3 has 12 amino acids. The germline gives CDR1 MDHEN, CDR2 SYDVKM. Trimming left V 6 bases short and J 9 bases short, with 9 bases between. The CDR3 region is CASSSGSNVLTF. The DNA for the CDR3 is TGTGCCAGCAGCTCCGGCAGCAACGTCCTGACTTTC. The full variable domain, in which reference TRBV28 and TRBJ2-6 provide the parts outside the CDR3, is DVKVTQSSRYLVKRTGEKVFLECVQDMDHENMFWYRQDPGLGLRLIYFSYDVKMKEKGDIPEGYSVSREKKERFSLILESASTNQTSMYLCASSSGSNVLTFGAGSRLTVL.

This sequence joins TRBV15 and TRBJ2-4, with 7 nucleotides matching TRBD2. This CDR3 spans 12 amino acids. Trimming cost V 3 bases and J 14 bases; bases outside gene matches: 7. Germline V gene lookup returns CDR1 LNHNV and CDR2 YYDKDF (reference sequence). The CDR3: CATSSGERGEYF. The CDR3 DNA sequence: TGTGCCACCAGCAGTGGCGAGCGGGGAGAGTACTTC.

This chain uses TRBV18 with TRBJ2-1; D perhaps matches TRBD2 (5 bases). CDR3 size: 12 residues. CDR1 is KGHSH and CDR2 is LQKENI in the germline V gene. The ends were cut back, 8 bases at V and 9 bases at J, with 14 bases in the middle. CDR3 loop: CASPGERSEQFF. In nucleotides, the CDR3 is TGTGCCAGCCCCGGGGAACGGAGTGAGCAGTTCTTC.

The sample holds a few counts of this clonotype. V and J are TRBV25-1 and TRBJ1-1, with 8 positions matching TRBD1. J gave up 8 bases and V 4 bases, and 9 bases lay outside the gene matches. CDR3 length: 14 amino acids. CDR1 is MGHDK and CDR2 is SYGVNS in the germline V gene. CDR3 bases: TGTGCCAGCAGTGGCGGACAGGGATGGATAGAAGCTTTCTTT. It yields the protein CASSGGQGWIEAFF.

Comment on this clonotype: A read error may produce the germline difference seen at one junction end. The rearrangement uses TRBV3-1 and TRBJ1-1; 12 bases align to TRBD1. Germline values: CDR1 LGHDT, CDR2 YNNKEL (reference sequence). The CDR3 has 14 residues. The CDR3 loop reads CASKGPGTGGVNDF. The DNA for the CDR3 is TGTGCCAGCAAAGGACCCGGGACAGGGGGCGTGAATGACTTT.

This clonotype was recorded at least ten times. V and J are TRBV20-1 and TRBJ2-1; TRBD2 matches 12 bases. Germline values: CDR1 DFQATT, CDR2 SNEGSKA (reference sequence). With 0 bases clipped from V and 9 bases from J, the junction kept 9 bases outside the gene matches. The CDR3 loop spans 16 amino acids. The CDR3 DNA reads as TGCAGTGCTAGAGATCTTCCTAGCGGGAGGGACGTTGAGCAGTTCTTC. Its protein product is CSARDLPSGRDVEQFF.

The chain joins TRBV12-3 or TRBV12-4 to TRBJ2-1; either TRBD1 or TRBD2 may supply D (5 bases each). CDR3 length: 12 amino acids. The germline V and J ends were trimmed by 6 bases and 10 bases, with 13 bases remaining between them. Here the CDR3 reads CASSWPWGEQFF. The CDR3 region has the DNA TGTGCCAGCAGCTGGCCCTGGGGGGAGCAGTTCTTC.

In its sample, this clonotype was seen a few times. The rearrangement uses TRBV20-1 and TRBJ1-5; weak D call: TRBD1 (5 bases). CDR1 DFQATT and CDR2 SNEGSKA come from the germline V gene (reference sequence). V gave up 0 bases and J gave up 7 bases, with 10 bases separating them. This CDR3 contains 13 residues. The CDR3 sequence is CSARDKGKQPQHF. In nucleotides, the CDR3 is TGCAGTGCTAGAGATAAGGGGAAACAGCCCCAGCATTTT.

J is TRBJ2-3 and V is TRBV28; no reliable D call. Trimming removed 10 bases at V and 4 bases at J, with 9 bases between. The length of the CDR3 is 11 residues. Per the germline V gene, CDR1 is MDHEN and CDR2 is SYDVKM. CDR3 coding DNA: TGTGCCATCCAGAAAGCAGATACGCAGTATTTT. Its translation: CAIQKADTQYF.

V gene TRBV6-1 combines with J gene TRBJ2-7, with TRBD1 matching 9 bases. The junction had 7 bases not matched to a gene; V was cut back by 7 bases and J by 3 bases. The germline CDR1 and CDR2 sequences are MNHNS and SASEGT. The length of the CDR3 is 14 residues. CDR3 sequence: CASIFGTGIYEQYV. Written as DNA, the CDR3 is TGTGCCAGCATATTCGGGACAGGGATCTACGAGCAGTACGTC.

This clonotype was counted many times. The CDR3 is CASSRYTGQLNTEAFF. Written as DNA, the CDR3 is TGCGCCAGCAGCCGTTATACCGGACAGTTGAACACTGAAGCTTTCTTT. This chain connects TRBV5-1 to TRBJ1-1, with D possibly being TRBD1 (6 bases). Trimming cost V 4 bases and J 0 bases, with 16 bases left between them. In germline, CDR1 is SGHRS, CDR2 YFSETQ. The CDR3 spans 16 residues.

This clonotype was counted only a few times. The V gene is TRBV20-1, the J gene TRBJ2-7; D may be TRBD1 (5 bases). Between the trimmed V and J ends, which lost 6 bases and 1 base, there was a span of 13 bases. The germline V gene encodes CDR1 DFQATT and CDR2 SNEGSKA (reference sequence). The CDR3 is made up of 13 amino acids. For the CDR3, the DNA is TGCAGTGCGGGGCTGACCTTATCCTACGAGCAGTACTTC. This translates into CSAGLTLSYEQYF.

This clonotype was counted many times. This chain links TRBV20-1 with TRBJ2-2; 12 nucleotides align to TRBD2. This CDR3 has 16 residues. J was trimmed by 7 bases and V by 0 bases; bases with no gene match: 6. In germline, CDR1 is DFQATT, CDR2 SNEGSKA (reference sequence). The CDR3 spells CSARDPSGRGNGELFF. DNA for the CDR3: TGCAGTGCTAGAGATCCTAGCGGGAGGGGTAACGGGGAGCTGTTTTTT.

The chain uses TRBV7-2 and TRBJ2-1; TRBD2 matches 9 bases. Germline-derived CDR1 and CDR2 are SGHTA and FQGNSA. This CDR3 has 15 residues. The J segment lost 5 bases and the V segment lost 6 bases, leaving 8 bases of the junction unmatched. The CDR3 nucleotides are TGTGCCAGCAGGAATCGGCGGGAGGGTCACAATGAGCAGTTCTTC. Translating it yields CASRNRREGHNEQFF.

This clonotype has ten or more counts. V is TRBV28 and J is TRBJ1-5; tentative D call: TRBD1 (6 bases). Per the germline V gene, CDR1 is MDHEN and CDR2 is SYDVKM. V was cut by 3 bases and J by 4 bases, with 10 bases left in between. CDR3 size: 14 residues. The CDR3 DNA reads as TGTGCCAGCAGTTTCCGACAGGCTAATCAGCCCCAGCATTTT. Encoded protein: CASSFRQANQPQHF.

This clonotype came up a few times. This sequence joins TRBV4-2 and TRBJ2-1; TRBD2 aligns across 12 bases. The trim removed 1 base at V and 0 bases at J, leaving 7 bases unmatched. CDR3 length equals 19 residues. Germline V lookup: CDR1 LGHNA, CDR2 YNFKEQ. The CDR3 loop is CASSQVLAGGPSSYNEQFF. The CDR3 nucleotides are TGTGCCAGCAGCCAAGTACTAGCGGGGGGCCCTAGCTCCTACAATGAGCAGTTCTTC.

This clonotype was counted between two and nine times. The chain uses TRBV18 and TRBJ1-1; no firm D call. Trimming took off 4 bases at V and 10 bases at J, with 13 bases between the two ends. Germline V CDR1 and CDR2: KGHSH, LQKENI. The CDR3 is made up of 12 amino acids. CDR3 coding DNA: TGTGCCAGCTCACGGTTTGTAGAGGCAGCTTTCTTT. Translated: CASSRFVEAAFF.

The rearrangement uses TRBV7-2 and TRBJ1-2; D remains ambiguous. Germline V gives CDR1 SGHTA, CDR2 FQGNSA. The V end was cut by 2 bases, the J end by 3 bases, with 10 bases between. The CDR3 runs to 14 residues. DNA of the CDR3: TGTGCCAGCAGCTTATTCGGGCCCTACTATGGCTACACCTTC. As protein: CASSLFGPYYGYTF.

This sequence joins TRBV25-1 and TRBJ1-5; D is uncertain. Per the germline V gene, CDR1 is MGHDK and CDR2 is SYGVNS. The length of the CDR3 is 14 residues. Between the trimmed V and J ends, which lost 6 bases and 0 bases, there was a span of 9 bases. Here the CDR3 DNA reads TGTGCCAGCAGCGACCGGGGTAGCAATCAGCCCCAGCATTTT. It codes for CASSDRGSNQPQHF.